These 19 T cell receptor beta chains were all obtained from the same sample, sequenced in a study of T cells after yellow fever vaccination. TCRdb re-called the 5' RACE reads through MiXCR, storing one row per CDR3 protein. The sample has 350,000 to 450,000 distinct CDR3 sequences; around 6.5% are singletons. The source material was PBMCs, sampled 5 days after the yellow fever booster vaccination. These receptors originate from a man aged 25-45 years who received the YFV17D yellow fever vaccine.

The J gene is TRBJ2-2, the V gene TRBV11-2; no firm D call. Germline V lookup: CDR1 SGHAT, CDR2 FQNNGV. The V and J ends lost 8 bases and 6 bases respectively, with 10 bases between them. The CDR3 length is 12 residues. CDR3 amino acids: CASRLHPGELFF. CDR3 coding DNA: TGTGCCAGCCGACTCCACCCCGGGGAGCTGTTTTTT. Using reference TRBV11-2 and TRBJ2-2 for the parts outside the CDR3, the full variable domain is EAGVAQSPRYKIIEKRQSVAFWCNPISGHATLYWYQQILGQGPKLLIQFQNNGVVDDSQLPKDRFSAERLKGVDSTLKIQPAKLEDSAVYLCASRLHPGELFFGEGSRLTVL.

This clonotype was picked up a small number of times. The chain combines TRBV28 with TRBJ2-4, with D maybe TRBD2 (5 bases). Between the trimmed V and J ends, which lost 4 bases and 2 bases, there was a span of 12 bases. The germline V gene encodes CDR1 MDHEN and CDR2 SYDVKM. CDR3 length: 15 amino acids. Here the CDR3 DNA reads TGTGCCAGCAGTTCGCGGGCCCTACCCAAAAACATTCAGTACTTC. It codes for CASSSRALPKNIQYF.

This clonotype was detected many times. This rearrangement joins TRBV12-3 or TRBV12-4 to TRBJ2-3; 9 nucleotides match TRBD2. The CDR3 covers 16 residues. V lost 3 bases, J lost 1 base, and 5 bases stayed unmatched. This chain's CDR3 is CASSFQRLAGTDTQYF. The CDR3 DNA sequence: TGTGCCAGCAGTTTTCAGCGACTAGCGGGCACAGATACGCAGTATTTT.

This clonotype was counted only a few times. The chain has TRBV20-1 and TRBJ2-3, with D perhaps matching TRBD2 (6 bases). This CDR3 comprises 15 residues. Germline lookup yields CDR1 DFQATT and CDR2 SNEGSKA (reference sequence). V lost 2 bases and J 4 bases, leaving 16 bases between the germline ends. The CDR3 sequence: CSARLFGGGADTQYF. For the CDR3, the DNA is TGCAGTGCTAGATTATTTGGAGGAGGGGCAGATACGCAGTATTTT.

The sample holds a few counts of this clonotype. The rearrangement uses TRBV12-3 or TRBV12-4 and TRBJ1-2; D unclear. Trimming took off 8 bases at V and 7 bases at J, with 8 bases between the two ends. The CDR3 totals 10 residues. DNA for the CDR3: TGTGCCAGCGGTCTGGGTGGCTACACCTTC. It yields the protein CASGLGGYTF.

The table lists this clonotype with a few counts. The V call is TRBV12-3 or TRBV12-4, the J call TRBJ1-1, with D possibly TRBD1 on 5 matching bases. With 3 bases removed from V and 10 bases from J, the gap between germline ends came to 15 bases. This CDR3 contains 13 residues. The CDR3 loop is CASSFIVEGLAFF. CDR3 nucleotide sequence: TGTGCCAGCAGTTTTATCGTCGAGGGGTTAGCTTTCTTT.

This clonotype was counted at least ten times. The DNA for the CDR3 is TGCGCCAGCAGCTTGGTACCTGCAACTAATGAAAAACTGTTTTTT. Its translation is CASSLVPATNEKLFF. The chain is built from TRBV5-1 and TRBJ1-4; no definite D call. V lost 0 bases and J lost 0, with 6 bases in between. The length of the CDR3 is 15 residues. Per the germline V gene, CDR1 is SGHRS and CDR2 is YFSETQ.

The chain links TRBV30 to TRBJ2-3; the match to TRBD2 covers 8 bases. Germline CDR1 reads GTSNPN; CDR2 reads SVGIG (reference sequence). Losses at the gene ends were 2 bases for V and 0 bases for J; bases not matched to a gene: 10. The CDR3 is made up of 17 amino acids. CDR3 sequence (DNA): TGTGCCTGGAGTTTCATCCCTAGCGGGTCTAGCACAGATACGCAGTATTTT. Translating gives CAWSFIPSGSSTDTQYF.

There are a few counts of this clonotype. CDR3 region: CATSDPGQGHYEQYF. The CDR3 DNA follows: TGTGCCACCAGTGATCCCGGACAGGGCCACTACGAGCAGTACTTC. The chain has TRBV24-1 and TRBJ2-7; 8 bases line up with TRBD1. V shed 3 bases, J shed 3 bases, and the junction held 6 bases outside the gene matches. Germline V gene lookup returns CDR1 KGHDR and CDR2 SFDVKD. The CDR3 is made up of 15 amino acids.

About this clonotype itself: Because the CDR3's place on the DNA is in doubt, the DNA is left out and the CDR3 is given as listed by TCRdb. CDR3 in amino acids: CISVPPVNRSALHYEQYF. This sequence joins TRBV7-5 and TRBJ2-7; the table names TRBD1, a call not compared with the DNA. TRBV7-5 counts as a pseudogene. The CDR3 spans 18 residues, counting both ends.

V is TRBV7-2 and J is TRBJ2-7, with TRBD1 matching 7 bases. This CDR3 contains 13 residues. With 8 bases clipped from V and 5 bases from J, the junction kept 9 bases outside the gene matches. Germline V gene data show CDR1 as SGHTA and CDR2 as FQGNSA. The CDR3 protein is CASRRQGSNEQYF. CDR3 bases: TGTGCCAGCCGTAGACAGGGTTCCAACGAGCAGTACTTC.

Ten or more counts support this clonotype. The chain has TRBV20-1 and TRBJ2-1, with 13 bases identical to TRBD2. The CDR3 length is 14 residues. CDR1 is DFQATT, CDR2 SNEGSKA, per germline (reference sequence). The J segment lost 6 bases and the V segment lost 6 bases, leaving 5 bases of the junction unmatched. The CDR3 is CSAPGTSGANEQFF. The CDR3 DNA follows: TGCAGTGCGCCCGGGACTAGCGGGGCCAATGAGCAGTTCTTC.

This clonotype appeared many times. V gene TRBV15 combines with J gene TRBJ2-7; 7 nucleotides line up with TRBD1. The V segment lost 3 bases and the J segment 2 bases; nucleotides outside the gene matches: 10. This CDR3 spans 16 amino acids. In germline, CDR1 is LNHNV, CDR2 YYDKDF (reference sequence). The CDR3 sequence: CATSSFEGQWAYEQYF. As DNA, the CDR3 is TGTGCCACCAGCAGCTTTGAGGGACAGTGGGCCTACGAGCAGTACTTC.

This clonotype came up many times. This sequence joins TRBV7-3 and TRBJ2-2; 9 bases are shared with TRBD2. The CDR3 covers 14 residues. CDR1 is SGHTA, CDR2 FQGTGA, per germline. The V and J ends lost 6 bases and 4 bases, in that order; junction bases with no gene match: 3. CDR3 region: CASSGLASTGELFF. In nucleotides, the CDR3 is TGTGCCAGCAGTGGACTAGCGAGCACCGGGGAGCTGTTTTTT. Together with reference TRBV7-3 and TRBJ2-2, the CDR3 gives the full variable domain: GAGVSQTPSNKVTEKGKYVELRCDPISGHTALYWYRQSLGQGPEFLIYFQGTGAADDSGLPNDRFFAVRPEGSVSTLKIQRTERGDSAVYLCASSGLASTGELFFGEGSRLTVL.

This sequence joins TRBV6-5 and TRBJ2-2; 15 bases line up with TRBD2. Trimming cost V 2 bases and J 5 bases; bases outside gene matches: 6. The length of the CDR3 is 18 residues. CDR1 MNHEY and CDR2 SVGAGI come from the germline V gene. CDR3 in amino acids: CASSYTGLAGGSTGELFF. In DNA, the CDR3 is TGTGCCAGCAGTTACACGGGACTAGCGGGAGGATCTACCGGGGAGCTGTTTTTT.

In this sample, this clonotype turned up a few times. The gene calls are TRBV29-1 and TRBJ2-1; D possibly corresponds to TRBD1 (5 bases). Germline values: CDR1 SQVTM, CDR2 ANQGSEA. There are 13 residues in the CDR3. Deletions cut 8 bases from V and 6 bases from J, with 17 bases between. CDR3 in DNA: TGCAGCCACACATGGGGCCAGACCAATGAGCAGTTCTTC. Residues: CSHTWGQTNEQFF.

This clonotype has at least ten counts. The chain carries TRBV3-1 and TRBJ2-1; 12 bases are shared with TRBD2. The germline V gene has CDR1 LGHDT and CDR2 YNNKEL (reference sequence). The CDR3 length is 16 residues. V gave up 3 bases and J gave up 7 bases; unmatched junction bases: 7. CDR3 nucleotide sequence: TGTGCCAGCAGCCACCGGACTAGCGGGACCCGGAATGAGCAGTTCTTC. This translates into CASSHRTSGTRNEQFF.

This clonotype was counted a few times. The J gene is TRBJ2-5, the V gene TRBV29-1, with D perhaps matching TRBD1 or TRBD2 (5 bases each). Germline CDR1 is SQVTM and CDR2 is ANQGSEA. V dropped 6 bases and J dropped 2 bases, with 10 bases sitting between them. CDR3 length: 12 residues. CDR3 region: CSVGVGQETQYF. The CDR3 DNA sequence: TGCAGCGTGGGGGTCGGACAAGAGACCCAGTACTTC.

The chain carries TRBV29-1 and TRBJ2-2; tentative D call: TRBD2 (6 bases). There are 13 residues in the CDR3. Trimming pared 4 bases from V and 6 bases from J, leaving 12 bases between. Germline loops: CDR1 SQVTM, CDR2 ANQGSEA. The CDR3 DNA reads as TGCAGCGTTGCTGGGGGGAGTTCCGGGGAGCTGTTTTTT. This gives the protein CSVAGGSSGELFF.